This T cell receptor beta chain was recovered during a study of regulatory T cells in long-lasting Graves disease. V was clipped by 2 bases and J by 2 bases, with 6 bases between them. CDR1 and CDR2 (germline): GTSNPN, SVGIG (reference sequence). The CDR3 spans 12 residues. Library construction for TCR beta used iRepertoire HTBI primers and Arm-PCR of CDR3 regions. Via MiXCR, TCRdb re-called the multiplex PCR reads, giving one row per CDR3 protein. Among around 450,000 distinct CDR3 sequences, about a fifth were seen once, and the ten largest hold over 6%. The time point: persistent/refractory GD, antithyroid drugs over 5 years with positive TRAb. PBMCs provided the RNA from which the TCR library was made.

This TCR was sampled from a female donor with Graves disease. Sample: peripheral blood mononuclear cells (PBMCs), taken when the disease was refractory, from a patient treated with antithyroid drugs. The genes are TRBV30 and TRBJ1-2; D is unresolved. The CDR3 DNA is TGTGCCTGGAGTCTAGGGAACTATGGCTACACCTTC. This gives the protein CAWSLGNYGYTF.